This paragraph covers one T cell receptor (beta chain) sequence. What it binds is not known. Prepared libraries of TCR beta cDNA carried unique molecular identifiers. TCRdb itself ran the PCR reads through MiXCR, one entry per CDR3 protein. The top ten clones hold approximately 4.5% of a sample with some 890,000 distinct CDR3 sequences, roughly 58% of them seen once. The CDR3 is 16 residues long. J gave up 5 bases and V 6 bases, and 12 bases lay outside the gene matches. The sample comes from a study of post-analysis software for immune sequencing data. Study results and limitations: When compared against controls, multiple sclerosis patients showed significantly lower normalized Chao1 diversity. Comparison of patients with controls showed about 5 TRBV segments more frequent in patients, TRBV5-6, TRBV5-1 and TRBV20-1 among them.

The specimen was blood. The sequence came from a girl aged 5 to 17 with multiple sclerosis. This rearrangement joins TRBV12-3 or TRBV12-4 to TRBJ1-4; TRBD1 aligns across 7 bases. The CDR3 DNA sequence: TGTGCCAGCAGCCCAGGGCCGGGCAGGGGGAATGAAAAACTGTTTTTT. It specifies CASSPGPGRGNEKLFF.